Detailed here is one T cell receptor beta chain. Its antigen is still unknown. This specimen belongs to a study of blood T cells in healthy people across ages. The wider study: Capture via template switching afforded approximately one barcoded beta molecule per two T cells.

Germline V CDR1 and CDR2: MRHNA, SNTAGT. The CDR3 consists of 15 residues. The ends were cut back, 0 bases at V and 11 bases at J, with 19 bases in the middle. The use of a sample-barcoded 5' primer and a J-beta primer mix characterized a second PCR of about 7 to 12 cycles. The study obtained at least 2.5 million CDR3-containing paired-end reads from every sample. TCRdb re-derived calls from the 5' RACE reads in MiXCR, one entry per CDR3 protein. The sample has approximately 900,000 distinct CDR3 sequences, around 49% seen once. Whole-study results and caveats: Age advanced and TCR beta diversity per million T cells fell, roughly linearly. Correlation between TCR beta diversity and naive T cell percentage was strong.

The clonotype originates from a man aged 30 to 45 in good health. Specimen: blood. The chain joins TRBV6-4 to TRBJ2-5; no definite D call. CDR3 residues: CASSDSGRQPLEQYF. The CDR3 bases are TGTGCCAGCAGTGACTCTGGCAGGCAGCCATTGGAGCAGTACTTC.